The clone carrying this T cell receptor beta chain has a count of ten or more. These data come from a study of regulatory T cells in long-lasting Graves disease. Time point denoted: newly diagnosed GD, antithyroid drugs for less than 3 months. PBMC RNA was the source of the TCR library. The CDR3 length is 16 residues. The V end lost 4 bases, the J end lost 1 base, and 16 bases lay between the germline ends. Libraries of TCR beta came from iRepertoire HTBI primers plus Arm-PCR of CDR3 regions. TCRdb re-analysed the multiplex PCR reads in MiXCR, keeping a single row per CDR3 protein. The sample lists 500,000 or so distinct CDR3 sequences, about 17% occurring once. These data also featured in a second study, about T cells in Graves' hyperthyroidism and ophthalmopathy.

Material: peripheral blood mononuclear cells (PBMCs), obtained at new diagnosis, from a patient treated with antithyroid drugs. The TCR comes from a man aged 35-49 years with Graves disease. The rearrangement uses TRBV12-3 or TRBV12-4 and TRBJ1-1; D is possibly TRBD1 (6 bases). This CDR3 reads CASSSPSGTKNTEAFF. CDR3 coding DNA: TGTGCCAGCAGTTCACCCTCCGGGACAAAGAACACTGAAGCTTTCTTT.